These 13 T cell receptor beta chains originate from one sample sequenced in a study of T cell responses to AZD1222 COVID-19 vaccine. TCRdb's copy holds only in-frame clones and misses some; the assay was immunoSEQ multiplex PCR. The sample lists more than 95,000 clones, around nine tenths occurring once. The starting material was peripheral blood, obtained on day 0 of AZD1222 vaccination. The receptors come from an adult in good health.

This chain links TRBV7-2 with TRBJ2-7; 10 bases align to TRBD1. CDR3 size: 13 residues. The germline V gene encodes CDR1 SGHTA and CDR2 FQGNSA. V trimming: 6 bases; J trimming: 7 bases; junction bases outside the gene matches: 6. DNA of the CDR3: TGTGCCAGCAGTCGGGACAGGGGAGGAGAGCAGTACTTC. Translation gives CASSRDRGGEQYF.

This chain joins TRBV27 and TRBJ1-2; the D gene is possibly TRBD1 (5 bases). Germline CDR1 reads MNHEY; CDR2 reads SMNVEV (reference sequence). Trimming cost V 2 bases and J 1 base, with 8 bases left between them. This CDR3 comprises 14 residues. The CDR3 region is CASSLQTGNYGYTF. CDR3 nucleotides: TGTGCCAGCAGTTTACAAACAGGTAACTATGGCTACACCTTC.

J is TRBJ2-3 and V is TRBV5-6, with 10 bases that match TRBD2. Losses at the gene ends were 4 bases for V and 2 bases for J; bases not matched to a gene: 4. The CDR3 length is 15 residues. Germline loops: CDR1 SGHDT, CDR2 YYEEEE. For the CDR3, the DNA is TGTGCCAGCAGCACCGGGACTAGCGACACAGATACGCAGTATTTT. This translates into CASSTGTSDTDTQYF.

This chain joins TRBV18 and TRBJ2-3, with 12 bases fitting TRBD1. This CDR3 has 15 amino acids. In germline, CDR1 is KGHSH, CDR2 LQKENI. Unmatched junction bases numbered 5, after V lost 6 bases and J lost 4 bases. CDR3 bases: TGTGCCAGCTCGCCGGGACAGGGGGCCCCAGATACGCAGTATTTT. Translated: CASSPGQGAPDTQYF. Together with reference TRBV18 and TRBJ2-3, the CDR3 gives the full variable domain: NAGVMQNPRHLVRRRGQEARLRCSPMKGHSHVYWYRQLPEEGLKFMVYLQKENIIDESGMPKERFSAEFPKEGPSILRIQQVVRGDSAAYFCASSPGQGAPDTQYFGPGTRLTVL.

The chain is built from TRBV24-1 and TRBJ2-3, with 10 bases fitting TRBD1. This CDR3 is 14 amino acids long. Per the germline V gene, CDR1 is KGHDR and CDR2 is SFDVKD. J was trimmed by 5 bases and V by 5 bases; bases with no gene match: 3. CDR3 sequence reads: CATSGRDRGDTQYF. The DNA of the CDR3 is TGTGCCACCAGTGGGAGGGACAGGGGAGATACGCAGTATTTT.

In DNA form, the CDR3 reads TGTGCCAGCAGCGGAGGGATAGCTCAAAACATTCAGTACTTC. This sequence encodes CASSGGIAQNIQYF. The V and J genes are TRBV7-3 and TRBJ2-4; D possibly corresponds to TRBD2 (6 bases). This CDR3 spans 14 amino acids. The V end was cut by 5 bases, the J end by 5 bases, with 13 bases between. Germline assignment: CDR1 SGHTA and CDR2 FQGTGA.

Here the CDR3 reads CASSPIGGRAAFGTDTQYF. The CDR3 DNA sequence: TGTGCCAGCAGCCCCATAGGAGGGAGGGCCGCGTTTGGCACAGATACGCAGTATTTT. The chain links TRBV3-1 (or the pseudogene TRBV3-2) to TRBJ2-3; 7 bases are a match to TRBD2. The CDR3 has 19 residues. Germline-derived CDR1 and CDR2 are LGHDT and YNNKEL (reference sequence). Germline trimming cut 4 bases from V and 1 base from J; bases unmatched to any gene: 17.

The chain carries TRBV4-2 and TRBJ2-4; 9 nucleotides agree with TRBD1. This CDR3 has 14 residues. Losses at the gene ends were 3 bases for V and 4 bases for J; bases not matched to a gene: 1. Germline CDR1 and CDR2: LGHNA and YNFKEQ. The CDR3 DNA reads as TGTGCCAGCAGCCAGGACAGGGGAAAAAACATTCAGTACTTC. Encoded protein: CASSQDRGKNIQYF.

With regard to this clone: A junction boundary mismatches the germline segment, possibly from a read error. V is TRBV30 and J is TRBJ2-2; D uncertain. The germline gives CDR1 GTSNPN, CDR2 SVGIG (reference sequence). This CDR3 spans 17 amino acids. The CDR3 coding sequence is TGTGCCTGGAGTGTACCCATATGGGTCTTACGCACCCGGGAGCTGTTTTTT. This codes for CAWSVPIWVLRTRELFF.

V is TRBV3-1 (or the pseudogene TRBV3-2) and J is TRBJ2-3; perhaps D is TRBD1 or TRBD2 (6 bases each). Germline V gives CDR1 LGHDT, CDR2 YNNKEL (reference sequence). CDR3 length: 15 residues. V dropped 1 base and J dropped 7 bases, with 15 bases sitting between them. In DNA, the CDR3 is TGTGCCAGCAGCCAAGCGGTAGGGGGGTTTAATACGCAGTATTTT. It specifies CASSQAVGGFNTQYF.

J is TRBJ2-1 and V is TRBV6-2 or TRBV6-3, with D perhaps TRBD2 (6 bases). V lost 6 bases, J lost 7 bases, and 7 bases lay in between. Germline CDR1 is MNHEY and CDR2 is SVGEGT. The CDR3 contains 11 residues. The CDR3 DNA follows: TGTGCCAGCAGCCTAGCGAATGAGCAGTTCTTC. Encoded protein: CASSLANEQFF.

CDR3 sequence: CASSGRQGVMNTEAFF. The CDR3 nucleotides read TGTGCCAGCAGCGGAAGACAGGGGGTCATGAACACTGAAGCTTTCTTT. This chain uses TRBV2 with TRBJ1-1; 9 nucleotides match TRBD1. The CDR3 runs 16 residues. CDR1 and CDR2 from the germline V gene are SNHLY and FYNNEI. The V and J ends lost 6 bases and 0 bases, in that order; junction bases with no gene match: 8.

V is TRBV29-1 and J is TRBJ1-2; 9 nucleotides line up with TRBD1. With V trimmed by 6 bases and J by 4 bases, 6 bases remained unmatched. The V gene's germline CDR1 is SQVTM and CDR2 ANQGSEA. The CDR3 is 13 residues long. The CDR3 loop reads CSVRTGAGYGYTF. CDR3 sequence (DNA): TGCAGCGTCCGGACAGGGGCAGGCTATGGCTACACCTTC. Together with reference TRBV29-1 and TRBJ1-2, the CDR3 gives the full variable domain: SAVISQKPSRDICQRGTSLTIQCQVDSQVTMMFWYRQQPGQSLTLIATANQGSEATYESGFVIDKFPISRPNLTFSTLTVSNMSPEDSSIYLCSVRTGAGYGYTFGSGTRLTVV.